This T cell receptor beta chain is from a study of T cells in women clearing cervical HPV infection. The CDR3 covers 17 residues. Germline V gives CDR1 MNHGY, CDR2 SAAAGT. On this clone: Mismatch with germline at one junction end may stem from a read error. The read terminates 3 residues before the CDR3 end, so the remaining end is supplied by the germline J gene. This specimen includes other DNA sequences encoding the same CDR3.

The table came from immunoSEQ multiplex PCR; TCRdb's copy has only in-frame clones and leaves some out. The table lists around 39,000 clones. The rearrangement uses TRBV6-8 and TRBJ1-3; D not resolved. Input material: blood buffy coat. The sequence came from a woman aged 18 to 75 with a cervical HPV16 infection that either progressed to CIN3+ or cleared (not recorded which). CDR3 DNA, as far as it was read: TGTGCCAGCAGTTCCCCGGGCGTCCGGGGTCACGGTTACACA. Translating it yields CASSSPGVRGHGYT. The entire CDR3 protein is CASSSPGVRGHGYTIYF.